This entry is about one T cell receptor (beta chain). The data were taken from a study of blood T cell repertoires in COVID-19. For the study at large: There were acute and convalescent COVID-19 samples, and they came from the United States, Italy and Spain. T cells, B-cell-depleted T cells, or PBMCs supplied cDNA or gDNA.

Germline loops: CDR1 LGHNA, CDR2 YNFKEQ. This CDR3 has 17 residues. Germline trimming cut 0 bases from V and 0 bases from J; bases unmatched to any gene: 8. Original data processing: Estimated nucleated cell counts came from reference gene primer amplification. Only in-frame clones appear in the TCRdb table, and some are missing; sequencing was by immunoSEQ multiplex PCR. Clone size and the V and J calls come from that table; the DNA yielded D and trimming. The table includes around 300,000 clones, just over 90% detected once. Patients at the Seattle site were enrolled during active infection and followed longitudinally.

The TCR originated in a woman aged 30 to 39 with COVID-19, enrolled during active disease. The specimen sequenced was peripheral blood. The gene calls are TRBV4-2 and TRBJ2-7, with 7 bases identical to TRBD2. CDR3 residues: CASSQEVTSGASYEQYF. For the CDR3, the DNA is TGTGCCAGCAGCCAAGAGGTTACCAGCGGGGCCTCCTACGAGCAGTACTTC.